This TCR beta chain was sequenced in a study of a mutant IDH1 vaccine in newly diagnosed glioma (dated by TCRdb to the early 2020s). With respect to the entire study: Eight vaccinations were administered to patients in weeks 1, 3, 5, 7, 11, 15, 19 and 23, corresponding to visits V03 through V10. Vaccination started 4-6 weeks after radiotherapy alone, or was given together with temozolomide cycles in the groups whose treatment included chemotherapy. For exploratory analyses, about 25 treated patients had longitudinal TCRB deep sequencing done wherever samples were available. Before enrollment, most patients had been given radiochemotherapy with temozolomide as standard therapy, while the rest had received either radiotherapy alone or temozolomide alone. Peripheral blood was drawn at six visits: V03 (baseline), V05, V07, V10, V12 and V13. Of the roughly 30 treated patients, approximately 60% were male and about 40% were female, and a mean age of roughly 41 years was recorded.

Reading the germline V gene gives CDR1 MNHEY and CDR2 SVGAGI. V has 6 bases trimmed and J has 5 bases trimmed; junction bases matching no gene number 10. Including cysteine and phenylalanine, the CDR3 has 15 amino acids. CDR3 DNA only is kept here, 45 bases in frame from base 1. Preparation of the library involved the immunoSEQ multiplex PCR assay. Following the manufacturer's protocol, the hsTCRB Kit was used to amplify rearranged TCR beta chain sequences. An Illumina MiSeq was used to sequence the TCRB libraries. For the original study's pipeline: The proprietary platform of the kit vendor was used for demultiplexing, trimming and gene mapping. The table was pulled from immuneACCESS by TCRdb, which kept in-frame rearrangements only. Such tables lose some clones; where checked, under half of the loss comes from unresolved V genes, and the rest has no known cause. V, J and clone size reflect that table, while D and trimming were determined from the DNA. Across this sample there are 9,500 to 12,000 clones, with more than 75% seen only once. The ten most abundant clones make up more than 4.5% of the sample.

The study at large found these results: Availability determined which PBMC samples were chosen for TCRB deep sequencing. Immune responses induced by the vaccine were seen in around 93% of patients across multiple MHC alleles. It was noted by the authors that analyses of patient blood samples could not be reproduced owing to sample limitations. Changes in the top peripheral T cell clonotypes picked up by TCRB sequencing did not appear to be linked to pseudoprogression.

The time point label, as the study defines it: week 5, during vaccination. Every vaccine dose consisted of 300 ug of a 20-mer mutant IDH1 peptide in Montanide, administered subcutaneously together with topical imiquimod. Donors had newly diagnosed WHO grade 3 or 4 IDH1-mutant astrocytomas with loss of nuclear ATRX. The samples were drawn from NOA16, a multicentre, single-arm, open-label phase I trial in Germany that tested a mutant IDH1 peptide vaccine in humans for the first time. Genomic DNA for TCRB sequencing was isolated from EDTA blood with the DNeasy Blood and Tissue Kit. Note on this clone: No cognate antigen has been identified for it. No base-level quality is on record; no much larger clone is a single base apart.

The chain couples TRBV6-5 to TRBJ2-1; the junction holds 7 bases that match TRBD1. The origin of this receptor is a woman aged 40 to 50 with glioma. Some clones in this sample may be carry-over from other donors' samples. Sample: PBMCs, taken from a glioma patient whose treatment included an IDH1 peptide vaccine. The DNA is TGTGCCAGCAGGATAGACAGGGCCCCGCACAATGAGCAGTTCTTC. Its translation reads: CASRIDRAPHNEQFF.